One and the same sample provided the 21 T cell receptor beta chains below, sequenced in a study of CD8+CD57+ T cells in acquired aplastic anemia. The authors sequenced patients whose flow cytometry had shown CD8+CD57+ cell expansion. The template for TCR beta VDJ and CDR3 sequence profiling was genomic DNA. TCRdb reprocessed the reads via MiXCR and lists one record per CDR3 protein. The data show approximately 470,000 distinct CDR3 sequences, roughly a third seen once. Sequenced sample: sorted CD4+, CD8+, or CD8+CD57+ T cells (not recorded which) from PBMCs. The receptors derive from a human donor with aplastic anemia.

The chain carries TRBV11-2 and TRBJ2-7; D gene uncertain. The CDR3 loop spans 16 amino acids. Germline V gene lookup returns CDR1 SGHAT and CDR2 FQNNGV. Deletions cut 4 bases from V and 3 bases from J, with 19 bases between. Here the CDR3 reads CASSSYDRSRGYEQYF. The CDR3 DNA is TGTGCCAGCAGCTCCTACGACCGAAGTAGAGGCTACGAGCAGTACTTC.

This clonotype was recorded many times. The chain combines TRBV19 with TRBJ2-5; TRBD2 aligns across 8 bases. CDR3 length: 16 amino acids. J was trimmed by 4 bases and V by 5 bases; bases with no gene match: 12. The V gene's germline CDR1 is LNHDA and CDR2 SQIVND (reference sequence). CDR3 nucleotide sequence: TGTGCCAGTAGTGCCCTTAGCGGGGCACTAACAGAGACCCAGTACTTC. Encoded protein: CASSALSGALTETQYF.

This clonotype came up a few times. The V and J genes are TRBV10-3 and TRBJ2-7, with D perhaps matching TRBD1 (5 bases). V was trimmed by 10 bases and J by 0 bases, leaving 16 bases between them. CDR3 length: 14 residues. CDR1 and CDR2 (germline): ENHRY, SYGVKD. In nucleotides, the CDR3 is TGTGCCAGTAGATTGGGGCGTAGCTCCTACGAGCAGTACTTC. Its protein product is CASRLGRSSYEQYF.

This clonotype was seen only a few times. This sequence joins TRBV6-5 and TRBJ2-7; D is perhaps TRBD1 (6 bases). V lost 0 bases and J 5 bases, leaving 11 bases between the germline ends. The germline gives CDR1 MNHEY, CDR2 SVGAGI. This CDR3 is 14 amino acids long. The CDR3 loop reads CASSYSYRAHEQYF. The CDR3, as DNA: TGTGCCAGCAGTTACTCGTACAGGGCCCACGAGCAGTACTTC.

V usage is TRBV2 and J usage is TRBJ2-2, with D possibly TRBD2 on 7 matching bases. CDR3 length: 14 amino acids. V was trimmed by 2 bases and J by 6 bases, leaving 10 bases between them. CDR1 is SNHLY and CDR2 is FYNNEI in the germline V gene. The chain's CDR3 is CASSEWGGPGELFF. DNA for the CDR3: TGTGCCAGCAGTGAATGGGGGGGGCCCGGGGAGCTGTTTTTT. Supplemented by reference TRBV2 and TRBJ2-2, the full variable domain reads EPEVTQTPSHQVTQMGQEVILRCVPISNHLYFYWYRQILGQKVEFLVSFYNNEISEKSEIFDDQFSVERPDGSNFTLKIRSTKLEDSAMYFCASSEWGGPGELFFGEGSRLTVL.

V usage is TRBV5-6 and J usage is TRBJ1-5, with unresolved D. CDR1 is SGHDT, CDR2 YYEEEE, per germline. The V and J ends lost 2 bases and 3 bases respectively, with 9 bases between them. The CDR3 covers 14 residues. The CDR3 spells CASSFFGVNQPQHF. The CDR3 DNA is TGTGCCAGCAGCTTCTTCGGGGTCAATCAGCCCCAGCATTTT.

This clonotype has more than one count but fewer than ten. The chain uses TRBV20-1 and TRBJ2-2, with D perhaps matching TRBD1 (5 bases). Germline loops: CDR1 DFQATT, CDR2 SNEGSKA (reference sequence). Deletions cut 2 bases from V and 2 bases from J, with 9 bases between. CDR3 length: 14 amino acids. Here the CDR3 reads CSARPRVNTGELFF. Here the CDR3 DNA reads TGCAGTGCTAGACCCAGGGTTAACACCGGGGAGCTGTTTTTT.

This chain connects TRBV5-8 to TRBJ1-6, with D possibly matching TRBD1 (6 bases). This CDR3 has 13 amino acids. Looked up from germline, CDR1 is SGHTS and CDR2 is YDEGEE. V lost 5 bases to trimming and J lost 7 bases, with 10 bases between them. CDR3: CASSDRPNSPLHF. In DNA form, the CDR3 reads TGTGCCAGCAGTGACAGGCCGAATTCACCCCTCCACTTT.

This clonotype was detected only a few times. CDR3 bases: TGTGCCAGCAGCTTATCAGAGGGACCGGCTTTCTTT. This codes for CASSLSEGPAFF. The chain combines TRBV7-3 with TRBJ1-1, with D perhaps matching TRBD1 (5 bases). V lost 2 bases, J lost 11 bases, and 12 bases lay in between. Germline V CDR1 and CDR2: SGHTA, FQGTGA. The CDR3 covers 12 residues.

This clonotype was observed many times. This chain's CDR3 is CASSSWGGTRAYEQYF. CDR3 coding DNA: TGTGCCAGCAGCTCGTGGGGGGGGACTAGAGCCTACGAGCAGTACTTC. The rearrangement uses TRBV11-2 and TRBJ2-7; 8 bases are a match to TRBD2. This CDR3 comprises 16 residues. Germline loops: CDR1 SGHAT, CDR2 FQNNGV. The trim removed 4 bases at V and 2 bases at J, leaving 10 bases unmatched.

This clonotype came up a few times. The CDR3 loop reads CASSVGLAAQETQYF. For the CDR3, the DNA is TGTGCCAGCAGCGTAGGACTAGCGGCCCAAGAGACCCAGTACTTC. The rearrangement uses TRBV9 and TRBJ2-5; 9 bases match TRBD2. J lost 1 base, V lost 0 bases, and 1 base had no gene match. This CDR3 is built from 15 residues. Germline V CDR1 and CDR2: SGDLS, YYNGEE.

The gene calls are TRBV7-8 and TRBJ2-4; TRBD2 agrees at 7 bases. CDR3 size: 14 residues. In germline, CDR1 is SGHVS, CDR2 FQNEAQ. J gave up 10 bases and V 1 base, and 7 bases lay outside the gene matches. The CDR3 sequence: CASSLGTSQGIQYF. The CDR3 DNA reads TGTGCCAGCAGCTTAGGGACTAGTCAAGGGATTCAGTACTTC. Combining the CDR3 with reference TRBV7-8 and TRBJ2-4 gives the whole variable domain GAGVSQSPRYKVAKRGQDVALRCDPISGHVSLFWYQQALGQGPEFLTYFQNEAQLDKSGLPSDRFFAERPEGSVSTLKIQRTQQEDSAVYLCASSLGTSQGIQYFGAGTRLSVL.

This chain joins TRBV19 and TRBJ2-2, with D possibly being TRBD1 (7 bases). CDR1 is LNHDA and CDR2 is SQIVND in the germline V gene (reference sequence). This CDR3 spans 15 amino acids. The germline V and J ends were trimmed by 5 bases and 3 bases, with 13 bases remaining between them. The CDR3: CASSPGDRDTGELFF. Here the CDR3 DNA reads TGTGCCAGTAGTCCGGGGGACAGAGACACCGGGGAGCTGTTTTTT.

This clonotype was observed at least ten times. V is TRBV25-1 and J is TRBJ1-5, with TRBD1 identical over 8 bases. Germline V lookup: CDR1 MGHDK, CDR2 SYGVNS. The CDR3 sequence is 14 residues long. The ends lost 5 bases at V and 3 bases at J; junction bases unmatched: 3. The CDR3 is CASSRQGFNQPQHF. CDR3 in DNA: TGTGCCAGCAGTAGACAGGGGTTCAATCAGCCCCAGCATTTT.

This clonotype was counted ten times or more. The V gene is TRBV7-2, the J gene TRBJ1-1; no definite D call. V lost 4 bases and J 2 bases, leaving 11 bases between the germline ends. The CDR3 length is 14 residues. Germline V lookup: CDR1 SGHTA, CDR2 FQGNSA. The CDR3: CASSSNPFNTEAFF. CDR3 nucleotides: TGTGCCAGCAGCTCTAATCCCTTTAACACTGAAGCTTTCTTT.

This clonotype appeared a few times. The chain employs TRBV12-3 or TRBV12-4 and TRBJ2-1; D possibly corresponds to TRBD1 (6 bases). The CDR3 is 13 residues long. V dropped 5 bases and J dropped 9 bases, with 14 bases sitting between them. CDR3 region: CASSHRAQGEQFF. The CDR3, as DNA: TGTGCCAGCAGTCACAGGGCCCAGGGTGAGCAGTTCTTC.

This clonotype was detected many times. CDR3 sequence reads: CASSLGERTEAFF. The CDR3 region has the DNA TGTGCCAGCAGCTTAGGAGAGCGCACTGAAGCTTTCTTT. The chain has TRBV7-2 and TRBJ1-1; D uncertain. The V end lost 1 base, the J end lost 4 bases, and 7 bases lay between the germline ends. This CDR3 comprises 13 residues. Germline assignment: CDR1 SGHTA and CDR2 FQGNSA.

This chain links TRBV6-5 with TRBJ1-1, with no clear D. Germline CDR1 and CDR2: MNHEY and SVGAGI. The CDR3 covers 11 residues. V lost 7 bases and J 7 bases, leaving 10 bases between the germline ends. CDR3 nucleotide sequence: TGTGCCAGCACCATGGGTAATGAAGCTTTCTTT. It specifies CASTMGNEAFF.

About this clonotype itself: One base away lies a much larger clone, so this may be a sequencing read error. The CDR3 protein is CASMRLQETQYF. In nucleotides, the CDR3 is TGTGCCAGTATGAGACTGCAAGAGACCCAGTACTTC. The V gene is TRBV9, the J gene TRBJ2-5, with unresolved D. This CDR3 comprises 12 residues. Trimming stripped 8 bases from V and 2 bases from J, with 10 bases between. CDR1 is SGDLS, CDR2 YYNGEE, per germline.

This chain uses TRBV12-3 or TRBV12-4 with TRBJ2-1; a possible D gene is TRBD2 (7 bases). V was shortened by 8 bases and J by 8 bases, with 16 bases between the two germline ends. CDR3 size: 13 residues. The CDR3 here is CASLGGGRYEQFF. Written as DNA, the CDR3 is TGTGCCAGCCTAGGGGGGGGCAGGTATGAGCAGTTCTTC.

This clonotype has just a few counts. The V and J genes are TRBV6-5 and TRBJ2-7, with D tentatively TRBD2 (5 bases). Looked up from germline, CDR1 is MNHEY and CDR2 is SVGAGI. This CDR3 region has 14 residues. Trimming left V 4 bases short and J 2 bases short, with 12 bases between. CDR3 sequence: CASSSQAAAYEQYF. The CDR3 DNA reads TGTGCCAGCAGTTCCCAAGCGGCGGCCTACGAGCAGTACTTC.